These 15 T cell receptor beta chains were sequenced from one sample in a study of shared clonotypes between healthy human individuals. Sequencing used immunoSEQ multiplex PCR; TCRdb keeps in-frame clones, though not all of them. There are 2 million or so clones in the sample; about 95% occur only once, and roughly 1% lies in the top ten. As defined, naive CD8 cells were CD45RO-negative and positively selected for CCR7, with terminally differentiated effector memory CD45RA+ cells excluded. Material for sequencing was naive CD8+ T cells sorted from blood. Receptor source: a man younger than 35 in good health.

This chain uses TRBV27 with TRBJ1-6; no definite D call. This CDR3 spans 16 amino acids. Trimming removed 2 bases from V and 3 bases from J, with 11 bases in between. In germline, CDR1 is MNHEY, CDR2 SMNVEV (reference sequence). CDR3 protein: CASSLTPGGYNSPLHF. CDR3 coding DNA: TGTGCCAGCAGTTTAACGCCGGGAGGCTATAATTCACCCCTCCACTTT.

This clone has just one count. The rearrangement joins TRBV28 to TRBJ2-2, with a weak D call TRBD1 (6 bases). The V end lost 1 base, the J end lost 6 bases, and 12 bases lay between the germline ends. Germline V gene lookup returns CDR1 MDHEN and CDR2 SYDVKM. The CDR3 is made up of 15 amino acids. CDR3 in amino acids: CASSLSGAVAGELFF. The CDR3, as DNA: TGTGCCAGCAGTTTATCAGGGGCCGTAGCCGGGGAGCTGTTTTTT. Variable domain in full (rest from reference TRBV28 and TRBJ2-2): DVKVTQSSRYLVKRTGEKVFLECVQDMDHENMFWYRQDPGLGLRLIYFSYDVKMKEKGDIPEGYSVSREKKERFSLILESASTNQTSMYLCASSLSGAVAGELFFGEGSRLTVL.

This clone appeared a single time. The chain carries TRBV4-1 and TRBJ2-1; tentative D call: TRBD2 (6 bases). Germline CDR1 reads MGHRA; CDR2 reads YSYEKL. Deletions cut 4 bases from V and 4 bases from J, with 14 bases between. This CDR3 is built from 15 residues. CDR3 DNA: TGCGCCAGCAGCCTGACTGCGGGGAATTACAATGAGCAGTTCTTC. Its translation: CASSLTAGNYNEQFF.

The gene calls are TRBV29-1 and TRBJ2-1; D is unresolved. The germline V gene has CDR1 SQVTM and CDR2 ANQGSEA. V shed 0 bases and J shed 6 bases, with 15 bases lying between them. The length of the CDR3 is 15 residues. Here the CDR3 reads CSVEDLGTPGNEQFF. CDR3 nucleotides: TGCAGCGTTGAAGATTTGGGCACCCCCGGCAATGAGCAGTTCTTC.

Points on this clone: The sample carries other DNA sequences with the same CDR3. The chain links TRBV4-3 to TRBJ2-7; 10 bases are shared with TRBD2. This CDR3 comprises 15 residues. V lost 0 bases to trimming and J lost 4 bases; unmatched junction nucleotides: 3. The germline V gene has CDR1 LGHNA and CDR2 YSLEER. In DNA, the CDR3 is TGCGCCAGCAGCCAAGAGTCTAGCGGGAGATACGAGCAGTACTTC. Encoded protein: CASSQESSGRYEQYF.

The rearrangement uses TRBV27 and TRBJ2-7; D might be TRBD2 (6 bases). The CDR3 runs 15 residues. The germline CDR1 and CDR2 sequences are MNHEY and SMNVEV (reference sequence). Between the trimmed V and J ends, which lost 5 bases and 2 bases, there was a span of 16 bases. The CDR3 region is CASSISSSAPYEQYF. In DNA, the CDR3 is TGTGCCAGCAGTATCTCATCTAGCGCCCCCTACGAGCAGTACTTC.

The rearrangement links TRBV5-1 to TRBJ2-7; TRBD1 matches 10 bases. V shed 4 bases, J shed 4 bases, and the junction held 8 bases outside the gene matches. Germline V CDR1 and CDR2: SGHRS, YFSETQ. The CDR3 length is 15 residues. The CDR3 coding sequence is TGCGCCAGCAGCGTGCTCGGACAGGGGGAATACGAGCAGTACTTC. It is translated as CASSVLGQGEYEQYF.

This rearrangement joins TRBV7-3 to TRBJ2-3; 8 positions match TRBD2. Per germline, CDR1 SGHTA and CDR2 FQGTGA. Trimming removed 5 bases from V and 5 bases from J; junction bases left unmatched: 12. The CDR3 loop spans 16 amino acids. The CDR3 is CASSHDPGGALDTQYF. The CDR3 bases are TGTGCCAGCAGCCACGACCCGGGGGGGGCCCTAGATACGCAGTATTTT. Together with reference TRBV7-3 and TRBJ2-3, the CDR3 gives the full variable domain: GAGVSQTPSNKVTEKGKYVELRCDPISGHTALYWYRQSLGQGPEFLIYFQGTGAADDSGLPNDRFFAVRPEGSVSTLKIQRTERGDSAVYLCASSHDPGGALDTQYFGPGTRLTVL.

Note on this clone: In the same sample, other DNA sequences code for this CDR3. The J gene is TRBJ1-2, the V gene TRBV27, with D unclear. CDR1 is MNHEY and CDR2 is SMNVEV in the germline V gene (reference sequence). Trimming stripped 0 bases from V and 3 bases from J, with 8 bases between. The CDR3 covers 14 residues. The chain's CDR3 is CASSLSRGYYGYTF. DNA for the CDR3: TGTGCCAGCAGTTTATCGCGCGGATACTATGGCTACACCTTC.

This clone is a singleton in its sample. The V gene is TRBV28, the J gene TRBJ2-1; D possibly uses TRBD1 or TRBD2 (5 bases each). CDR3 length: 15 amino acids. Germline CDR1 is MDHEN and CDR2 is SYDVKM. V lost 7 bases and J 2 bases, leaving 15 bases between the germline ends. CDR3 in amino acids: CASTIPQGAYNEQFF. CDR3 sequence (DNA): TGTGCCAGCACCATCCCCCAGGGAGCCTACAATGAGCAGTTCTTC.

The chain joins TRBV15 to TRBJ1-1; D unresolved. The CDR3 covers 14 residues. Germline CDR1 and CDR2: LNHNV and YYDKDF (reference sequence). The V end was cut by 3 bases, the J end by 5 bases, with 13 bases between. The CDR3, as DNA: TGTGCCACCAGCAGTTCCTTCGGGGTTACTGAAGCTTTCTTT. Translating it yields CATSSSFGVTEAFF.

The chain carries TRBV6-4 and TRBJ1-6; 9 nucleotides match TRBD1. The CDR3 sequence is 15 residues long. The germline CDR1 and CDR2 sequences are MRHNA and SNTAGT. After removal of 4 bases from V and 6 bases from J, the junction contained 4 bases not matched to a gene. CDR3: CASSASTGGNSPLHF. The CDR3 DNA reads TGTGCCAGCAGTGCCTCGACAGGGGGTAATTCACCCCTCCACTTT.

On this clone: This same CDR3 is encoded by further DNA sequences in the sample. The rearrangement links TRBV5-6 to TRBJ2-7, with 9 bases fitting TRBD1. This CDR3 region has 15 residues. V was clipped by 0 bases and J by 3 bases; unmatched bases: 4. CDR1 and CDR2 from the germline V gene are SGHDT and YYEEEE. The CDR3 sequence: CASSLAGQGLYEQYF. As DNA, the CDR3 is TGTGCCAGCAGCTTGGCGGGACAGGGTCTCTACGAGCAGTACTTC.

The rearrangement uses TRBV13 and TRBJ2-7, with a possible D match to TRBD1 (6 bases). This CDR3 comprises 13 residues. V lost 0 bases and J lost 6, with 9 bases in between. Per the germline V gene, CDR1 is PRHDT and CDR2 is FYEKMQ (reference sequence). In nucleotides, the CDR3 is TGTGCCAGCAGCTTAGGACAGGGACCCGAGCAGTACTTC. Protein: CASSLGQGPEQYF.

V and J are TRBV6-5 and TRBJ1-5; D is possibly TRBD1 (5 bases). CDR1 and CDR2 (germline): MNHEY, SVGAGI. Trimming cost V 0 bases and J 7 bases, with 13 bases left between them. The CDR3 runs to 15 residues. Written as DNA, the CDR3 is TGTGCCAGCAGTTACTCAGGGGAGTTAAGCCAGCCCCAGCATTTT. This gives the protein CASSYSGELSQPQHF.